The 21 T cell receptor beta chains below all came from one sample that was sequenced in a study of T cells in women clearing cervical HPV infection. The method was immunoSEQ multiplex PCR; TCRdb's version includes in-frame clones alone and lacks a portion of them. This repertoire includes about 39,000 clones. The sample taken for sequencing was blood buffy coat. These receptors all come from a woman between 18 and 70 years old with a cervical HPV16 infection that either progressed to CIN3+ or cleared (not recorded which).

As for this clone: The read finishes 3 residues shy of the CDR3 end, and the germline J gene is used to complete it. The chain joins TRBV19 to TRBJ1-5; D might be TRBD1 (5 bases). Germline CDR1 is LNHDA and CDR2 is SQIVND (reference sequence). V was shortened by 9 bases and J by 5 bases, with 11 bases between the two germline ends. This CDR3 is built from 12 residues. CDR3 bases read: TGTGCCAGCCAAGGGGTGGATCAGCCC. Translated, it gives CASQGVDQP. The full CDR3 protein reads CASQGVDQPQHF.

A note on this clone: The sequence runs out 3 residues before the end of the CDR3; the remainder is reconstructed from the germline J gene. The chain links TRBV5-1 to TRBJ2-7; TRBD1 matches at 12 bases. V was pared by 4 bases and J by 5 bases, with 1 base of the junction left unmatched. Looked up from germline, CDR1 is SGHRS and CDR2 is YFSETQ. This CDR3 spans 13 amino acids. The CDR3 loop is CASSRDRGHEQYF. The sequenced part of the CDR3 DNA is TGCGCCAGCAGCAGGGACAGGGGGCACGAG.

Comments on this clone: The CDR3 is cut off 3 residues early in the read; its end comes from the germline J gene. V usage is TRBV2 and J usage is TRBJ2-3; D unclear. V lost 3 bases to trimming and J lost 2 bases, with 15 bases between them. Germline CDR1 reads SNHLY; CDR2 reads FYNNEI. The CDR3 sequence is 16 residues long. CDR3 bases read: TGTGCCAGCAGTGATAGGGCAGGTTTTTCCACAGATACG. Translation: CASSDRAGFSTDT. The CDR3 reads in full as CASSDRAGFSTDTQYF.

This clone is identified as medium-sized from frequency. Read data end 3 residues before the CDR3 end; the end is taken from the germline J gene. The J gene is TRBJ2-3, the V gene TRBV4-1; no reliable D call. Trimming took 3 bases from V and 6 from J, leaving 13 bases between them. There are 14 residues in the CDR3. Germline CDR1 reads MGHRA; CDR2 reads YSYEKL. This chain's CDR3 is CASSQRPPLDTQYF. Partial CDR3 DNA: TGCGCCAGCAGCCAGAGGCCCCCCCTGGATACG.

Details on this clone: The read halts 3 residues ahead of the CDR3 end, with the missing end drawn from the germline J gene. The chain recombines TRBV10-3 with TRBJ2-3; possible D gene TRBD1, 7 bases. Germline V gives CDR1 ENHRY, CDR2 SYGVKD. The V gene lost 7 bases and the J gene lost 0 bases, with 11 bases spanning the gap. The CDR3 has 14 residues. CDR3 amino acids: CAIKGAGSTDTQYF. The CDR3 DNA, read in part, is TGTGCCATCAAGGGGGCGGGGAGCACAGATACG.

Details on this clone: The missing CDR3 end, 3 residues past where the read stops, is filled in from the germline J gene. V and J are TRBV5-1 and TRBJ2-7, with D perhaps TRBD2 (5 bases). V was cut by 5 bases and J by 4 bases, with 13 bases left in between. From germline, CDR1 is SGHRS and CDR2 YFSETQ. The length of the CDR3 is 13 residues. Incomplete CDR3 DNA: TGCGCCAGCAGATCGATTTCGGGGTACGAG. Translation: CASRSISGYE. The full CDR3 reads CASRSISGYEQYF.

Comments on this clone: The read finishes 3 residues shy of the CDR3 end, and the germline J gene is used to complete it. The chain is built from TRBV5-4 and TRBJ2-3, with D perhaps TRBD1 (5 bases). Per germline, CDR1 SGHNT and CDR2 YYREEE (reference sequence). The CDR3 runs to 15 residues. V was pared by 1 base and J by 5 bases, with 14 bases between. The CDR3 protein is CASSLLQGHIDTQYF. CDR3 DNA (partial): TGTGCCAGCAGCTTGCTCCAGGGTCATATAGATACG.

Regarding this clone: The read finishes 3 residues shy of the CDR3 end, and the germline J gene is used to complete it. The V gene is TRBV5-1, the J gene TRBJ1-4, with 8 bases identical to TRBD1. The CDR3 has 16 residues. Germline values: CDR1 SGHRS, CDR2 YFSETQ. The J segment lost 1 base and the V segment lost 4 bases, leaving 6 bases of the junction unmatched. This chain's CDR3 is CASSLSGQGTNEKLFF. The CDR3 bases that were read are TGCGCCAGCAGCCTCTCCGGACAGGGAACTAATGAAAAA. Based on the CDR3 plus reference TRBV5-1 and TRBJ1-4, the full variable domain is KAGVTQTPRYLIKTRGQQVTLSCSPISGHRSVSWYQQTPGQGLQFLFEYFSETQRNKGNFPGRFSGRQFSNSRSEMNVSTLELGDSALYLCASSLSGQGTNEKLFFGSGTQLSVL.

Of note for this clone: The missing CDR3 end, 3 residues past where the read stops, is filled in from the germline J gene. The chain has TRBV19 and TRBJ2-1; 7 bases agree with TRBD1. Per the germline V gene, CDR1 is LNHDA and CDR2 is SQIVND (reference sequence). V was clipped by 5 bases and J by 6 bases; unmatched bases: 10. The CDR3 extends over 15 amino acids. This chain's CDR3 is CASSPGTERVNEQFF. CDR3 bases read: TGTGCCAGTAGTCCCGGGACAGAACGTGTCAATGAG. The complete variable domain, with remaining parts taken from reference TRBV19 and TRBJ2-1, reads DGGITQSPKYLFRKEGQNVTLSCEQNLNHDAMYWYRQDPGQGLRLIYYSQIVNDFQKGDIAEGYSVSREKKESFPLTVTSAQKNPTAFYLCASSPGTERVNEQFFGPGTRLTVL.

Of note for this clone: The sequenced fragment ends 3 residues before the CDR3 boundary, so the rest is inferred from the germline J gene. This chain connects TRBV2 to TRBJ2-7; 10 nucleotides match TRBD1. The CDR3 spans 13 residues. The germline CDR1 and CDR2 sequences are SNHLY and FYNNEI. The trim removed 10 bases at V and 5 bases at J, leaving 8 bases unmatched. The sequenced CDR3 bases are TGTGCCACACATGGACAGGGGGGACACGAG. The encoded protein is CATHGQGGHE. The full CDR3 reads CATHGQGGHEQYF.

As concerns this clone: The read gets to within 3 residues of the CDR3 end, and the germline J gene fills in the rest. V usage is TRBV18 and J usage is TRBJ1-1; D call uncertain. Trimming pared 3 bases from V and 3 bases from J, leaving 8 bases between. CDR1 and CDR2 (germline): KGHSH, LQKENI. The CDR3 is made up of 13 amino acids. The CDR3: CASSPRVDTEAFF. Partial CDR3 DNA: TGTGCCAGCTCACCGAGGGTCGACACTGAA.

With respect to this clone: Read sequence stops 3 residues before the CDR3 end, and the germline J gene provides the missing end. The V and J genes are TRBV5-8 and TRBJ2-1; perhaps TRBD2 as D (5 bases). With 4 bases removed from V and 7 bases from J, the gap between germline ends came to 12 bases. The CDR3 spans 13 residues. The germline CDR1 and CDR2 sequences are SGHTS and YDEGEE. CDR3 sequence reads: CASSHYTRNEQFF. CDR3 DNA (partial): TGTGCCAGCAGCCATTATACTAGGAATGAG.

Regarding this clone: The CDR3 is cut off 3 residues early in the read; its end comes from the germline J gene. The chain couples TRBV20-1 to TRBJ2-1; the match to TRBD2 covers 12 bases. The CDR3 loop spans 15 amino acids. V was pared by 5 bases and J by 4 bases, with 6 bases of the junction left unmatched. Germline-derived CDR1 and CDR2 are DFQATT and SNEGSKA (reference sequence). The CDR3 loop reads CSAPLAGGLYNEQFF. The part of the CDR3 DNA that was read is TGCAGTGCTCCCCTAGCGGGGGGGTTGTACAATGAG.

Remarks on this clone: The read stops 3 residues short of the end of the CDR3; the missing end is completed from the germline J gene. The J gene is TRBJ1-2, the V gene TRBV7-8; D gene ambiguous. The CDR3 loop spans 15 amino acids. Trimming took off 2 bases at V and 0 bases at J, with 10 bases between the two ends. Germline V lookup: CDR1 SGHVS, CDR2 FQNEAQ. Incomplete CDR3 DNA: TGTGCCAGCAGCTTAAATCGGGTTCCTAACTATGGC. This gives the protein CASSLNRVPNYG. The CDR3, in full, reads CASSLNRVPNYGYTF.

On this clone itself: Coverage ceases 3 residues before the CDR3 finishes, and the germline J gene fills in the end. The chain combines TRBV4-1 with TRBJ2-3; 10 bases are a match to TRBD1. This CDR3 contains 17 residues. Germline trimming cut 0 bases from V and 4 bases from J; bases unmatched to any gene: 7. Germline V lookup: CDR1 MGHRA, CDR2 YSYEKL. CDR3 sequence reads: CASSQENRDRGSDTQYF. The part of the CDR3 DNA that was read is TGCGCCAGCAGCCAAGAGAACCGGGACAGGGGATCAGATACG.

For this clone: The CDR3 is cut off 3 residues early in the read; its end comes from the germline J gene. The chain couples TRBV5-1 to TRBJ1-1; 7 bases fit TRBD1. Per the germline V gene, CDR1 is SGHRS and CDR2 is YFSETQ. V shed 2 bases and J 4 bases; nucleotides not matched to a gene: 5. CDR3 length: 14 amino acids. The CDR3 loop is CASSLQGSGTEAFF. Incomplete CDR3 DNA: TGCGCCAGCAGCTTACAGGGGTCGGGCACTGAA.

As regards this clone: The read falls 3 residues short of the CDR3 end, and the missing part is taken from the germline J gene. The genes are TRBV29-1 and TRBJ2-1, with 8 bases fitting TRBD1. From germline, CDR1 is SQVTM and CDR2 ANQGSEA. V lost 3 bases to trimming and J lost 6 bases; unmatched junction nucleotides: 7. The CDR3 is 14 amino acids. The CDR3 is CSVDPGGVGNEQFF. The CDR3 DNA, read in part, is TGCAGCGTTGATCCAGGGGGCGTCGGCAATGAG.

Of note for this clone: The DNA ends 3 residues before the CDR3 does, and the rest of the CDR3 is filled in from the germline J gene. V and J are TRBV5-1 and TRBJ2-7, with D possibly TRBD1 on 5 matching bases. Trimming shortened V by 7 bases and J by 2 bases, and 13 bases separated the two germline ends. This CDR3 contains 13 residues. Germline values: CDR1 SGHRS, CDR2 YFSETQ. CDR3 DNA (partial): TGCGCCAGCGCCTGGGGCGGAGCCTACGAG. This translates into CASAWGGAYE. The complete CDR3 reads CASAWGGAYEQYF.

A word on this clone: The read stops 3 residues short of the end of the CDR3; the missing end is completed from the germline J gene. V is TRBV4-2 and J is TRBJ2-4, with D possibly matching TRBD1 (7 bases). Trimming cost V 4 bases and J 2 bases, with 27 bases left between them. Germline CDR1 LGHNA, CDR2 YNFKEQ. This CDR3 is built from 20 residues. The covered CDR3 bases are TGTGCCAGCAGCCCTACCCTGACAGGGAGGAAGGGGTTTACCAAAAACATT. Its protein is CASSPTLTGRKGFTKNI. The whole CDR3 protein reads CASSPTLTGRKGFTKNIQYF.

As to this clone: The CDR3 end lies 3 residues beyond the end of the read and is filled in from the germline J gene. The chain uses TRBV2 and TRBJ2-2; D perhaps matches TRBD1 (5 bases). Trimming cost V 6 bases and J 4 bases, with 9 bases left between them. Germline V gene data show CDR1 as SNHLY and CDR2 as FYNNEI. This CDR3 has 13 amino acids. The covered CDR3 bases are TGTGCCAGCAGAACTGACAGCACCGGGGAG. Protein product: CASRTDSTGE. The CDR3, in full, reads CASRTDSTGELFF.

Worth noting for this clone: The sequenced fragment ends 3 residues before the CDR3 boundary, so the rest is inferred from the germline J gene. The rearrangement links TRBV7-8 to TRBJ2-3, with D possibly being TRBD1 (6 bases). The CDR3 covers 15 residues. Looked up from germline, CDR1 is SGHVS and CDR2 is FQNEAQ. V was shortened by 1 base and J by 0 bases, with 8 bases between the two germline ends. The CDR3 loop is CASSLVGTSTDTQYF. Incomplete CDR3 DNA: TGTGCCAGCAGCTTAGTTGGGACAAGCACAGATACG.